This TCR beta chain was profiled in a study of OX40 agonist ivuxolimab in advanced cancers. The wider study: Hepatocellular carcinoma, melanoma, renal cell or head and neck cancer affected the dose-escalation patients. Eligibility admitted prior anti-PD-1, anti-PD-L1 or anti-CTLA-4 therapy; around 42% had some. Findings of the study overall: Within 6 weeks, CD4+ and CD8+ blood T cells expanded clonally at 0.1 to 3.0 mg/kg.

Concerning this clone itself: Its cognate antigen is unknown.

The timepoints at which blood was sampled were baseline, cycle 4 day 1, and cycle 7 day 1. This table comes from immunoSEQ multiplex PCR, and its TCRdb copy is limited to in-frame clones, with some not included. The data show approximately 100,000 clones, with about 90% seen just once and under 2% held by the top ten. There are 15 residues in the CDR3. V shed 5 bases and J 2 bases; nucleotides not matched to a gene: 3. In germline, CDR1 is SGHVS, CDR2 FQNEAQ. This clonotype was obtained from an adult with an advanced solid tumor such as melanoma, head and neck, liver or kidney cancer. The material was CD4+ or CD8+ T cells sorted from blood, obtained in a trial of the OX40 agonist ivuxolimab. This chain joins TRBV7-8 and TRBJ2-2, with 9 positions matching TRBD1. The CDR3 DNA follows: TGTGCCAGCAGCCGGGACAGGGTAAACACCGGGGAGCTGTTTTTT. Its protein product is CASSRDRVNTGELFF.